This T cell receptor (beta chain) appears in the sequencing data of a study of PD-1 blockade in classical Hodgkin lymphoma. Whole-study findings and limits: According to reports, newly diagnosed patients had lower baseline TCR diversity than healthy donors, and relapsed/refractory patients had lower baseline TCR diversity still.

From germline, CDR1 is SGHRS and CDR2 YFSETQ. CDR3 length equals 15 residues. V gave up 4 bases and J gave up 2 bases, with 12 bases separating them. Libraries were prepared by immunoSEQ multiplex PCR; TCRdb keeps only in-frame clonotypes and omits some of them. Here the sample spans about 47,000 clones, roughly 93% being singletons. Time point defined: newly diagnosed, previously untreated cHL patient sample. With regard to this clone: The target antigen is unknown.

The sample was peripheral blood mononuclear cells (PBMCs). The clonotype was recovered from a human donor with classical Hodgkin lymphoma. The V call is TRBV5-1, the J call TRBJ1-4, with D possibly matching TRBD1 (5 bases). The CDR3, as DNA: TGCGCCAGCAGCGTCCAGGGAGTTACTAATGAAAAACTGTTTTTT. This translates into CASSVQGVTNEKLFF.